A selection of T cell receptor beta chains follows, all from one sample in a study of blood T cell repertoires in COVID-19. Profiling relied on immunoSEQ multiplex PCR, and the TCRdb table lists in-frame clones only, not all of them. Seen here are over 110,000 clones, approximately 84% observed once, and the top ten hold approximately 4%. Sequencing was performed on PBMCs or T cells enriched from blood (not recorded which). These receptors all stem from a man aged 45-65 years in a cohort exposed to, infected with or recovered from COVID-19 (not recorded which). Both conserved end residues are part of each CDR3. The D gene is left open where the match is weak. A clone size is listed for some rows: how often the clone was seen (once, few, many), or a class if it is expanded.

>NA|TRBJ1-2|TRBV5-8|NA
CASSLGLFHGYTF
TGTGCCAGCAGCTTGGGACTTTTCCATGGCTACACCTTC
>NA|TRBJ1-1|TRBV27|once
CASSFLGNEAFF
TGTGCCAGCAGTTTTTTGGGCAATGAAGCTTTCTTT
>TRBD2|TRBJ2-7|TRBV28|NA
CASAPAGGSYEQYF
TGTGCCAGCGCCCCAGCGGGAGGGTCCTACGAGCAGTACTTC
>TRBD1|TRBJ2-3|TRBV5-6|NA
CASSPMTRDRSTDTQYF
TGTGCCAGCAGCCCGATGACCCGGGACAGGAGCACAGATACGCAGTATTTT
>TRBD1|TRBJ2-1|TRBV12-3/TRBV12-4|NA
CASSSPDREQFF
TGTGCCAGCAGTTCCCCGGACAGGGAGCAGTTCTTC
>TRBD1|TRBJ1-2|TRBV30|NA
CAWSVQTGDGYTF
TGTGCCTGGAGTGTACAGACAGGGGATGGCTACACCTTC
>TRBD2|TRBJ2-3|TRBV7-2|NA
CASSLARLAGGDTQYF
TGTGCCAGCAGCTTAGCGAGGCTAGCGGGAGGAGATACGCAGTATTTT
>TRBD2|TRBJ2-1|TRBV5-1|NA
CASSSSGGAPYNEQFF
TGCGCCAGCAGCTCAAGCGGGGGGGCCCCCTACAATGAGCAGTTCTTC
>NA|TRBJ2-4|TRBV30|NA
CAWSVQAVENIQYF
TGTGCCTGGAGTGTACAGGCGGTGGAAAACATTCAGTACTTC
>NA|TRBJ1-1|TRBV7-9|NA
CASSLAGQGNTEAFF
TGTGCCAGCAGCTTAGCCGGGCAGGGGAACACTGAAGCTTTCTTT
>TRBD2|TRBJ2-5|TRBV5-4|NA
CASSNGPSGGKETQYF
TGTGCCAGCAGCAACGGACCTAGCGGGGGGAAAGAGACCCAGTACTTC
>TRBD2|TRBJ2-1|TRBV13|NA
CASSGTSGDNEQFF
TGTGCCAGCAGTGGGACTAGCGGGGACAATGAGCAGTTCTTC
>NA|TRBJ1-1|TRBV7-9|few
CASSSWAGLTEAFF
TGTGCCAGCAGCTCATGGGCCGGATTAACTGAAGCTTTCTTT
>NA|TRBJ2-1|TRBV11-2|NA
CASSQGEDTDSYNEQFF
TGTGCCAGCAGCCAGGGGGAGGACACCGACTCCTACAATGAGCAGTTCTTC
>TRBD1|TRBJ2-2|TRBV5-4|NA
CASSQNRGTTGELFF
TGTGCCAGCAGCCAGAACAGGGGAACCACCGGGGAGCTGTTTTTT
>NA|TRBJ1-4|TRBV28|NA
CASSEGEKLFF
TGTGCCAGCAGTGAGGGCGAAAAACTGTTTTTT
>NA|TRBJ1-2|TRBV4-3|NA
CASSQISGDGYTF
TGCGCCAGCAGCCAAATCTCGGGGGATGGCTACACCTTC
>NA|TRBJ2-5|TRBV27|NA
CASSPSLGTQYF
TGTGCCAGCAGTCCTTCACTAGGGACCCAGTACTTC
>NA|TRBJ1-2|TRBV12-5|once
CASGSRQGFNYGYTF
TGTGCTAGTGGTTCCCGGCAGGGCTTTAACTATGGCTACACCTTC
>NA|TRBJ1-2|TRBV6-1|NA
CASSEIRGTYGYTF
TGTGCCAGCAGTGAAATCCGGGGTACCTATGGCTACACCTTC
>NA|TRBJ1-1|TRBV5-1|NA
CASSSPGGYTEAFF
TGCGCCAGCAGCAGCCCTGGGGGGTACACTGAAGCTTTCTTT
>NA|TRBJ1-1|TRBV7-6|once
CASSLVGDTEAFF
TGTGCCAGCAGCTTAGTCGGGGACACTGAAGCTTTCTTT
>NA|TRBJ1-1|TRBV27|NA
CASSLSTGSSTEAFF
TGTGCCAGCAGCCTCAGTACAGGGTCGAGCACTGAAGCTTTCTTT